One and the same sample provided the 17 T cell receptor beta chains below, sequenced in a study of T cell responses to AZD1222 COVID-19 vaccine. TCRdb's table, derived via immunoSEQ multiplex PCR, lists solely in-frame clones and lacks some. The sample lists 150,000 or so clones; 80% to 95% were seen once. The sample was peripheral blood, taken 28 days after the second AZD1222 dose. These receptors were collected from an adult who received the AZD1222 COVID-19 vaccine.

CDR3 residues: CASSPIDRANTEAFF. As DNA, the CDR3 is TGTGCCAGCAGTCCTATAGACAGGGCGAACACTGAAGCTTTCTTT. The chain is built from TRBV2 and TRBJ1-1; 7 bases map to TRBD1. The J segment lost 1 base and the V segment lost 5 bases, leaving 7 bases of the junction unmatched. Germline loops: CDR1 SNHLY, CDR2 FYNNEI. CDR3 size: 15 residues.

The chain combines TRBV10-1 with TRBJ2-2; D could derive from TRBD1 or TRBD2 (5 bases each). Looked up from germline, CDR1 is WNHNN and CDR2 is SYGVQD (reference sequence). The CDR3 is 14 residues long. Trimming left V 5 bases short and J 4 bases short, with 11 bases between. The CDR3 here is CASSLGPLTGELFF. The CDR3 DNA reads TGCGCCAGCAGTCTGGGACCCCTCACCGGGGAGCTGTTTTTT.

The V and J genes are TRBV18 and TRBJ2-1; the D is unclear. CDR1 and CDR2 (germline): KGHSH, LQKENI. The CDR3 runs to 13 residues. Trimming removed 3 bases at V and 4 bases at J, with 7 bases between. This CDR3 reads CASSPEQYNEQFF. In DNA, the CDR3 is TGTGCCAGCTCACCTGAGCAGTACAATGAGCAGTTCTTC.

The rearrangement uses TRBV5-8 and TRBJ1-2; 11 nucleotides align to TRBD1. V was pared by 4 bases and J by 5 bases, with 7 bases of the junction left unmatched. This CDR3 is 15 amino acids long. Germline V gene lookup returns CDR1 SGHTS and CDR2 YDEGEE. This CDR3 reads CASSLGQGAWYGYTF. The CDR3 DNA is TGTGCCAGCAGCCTAGGACAGGGGGCTTGGTATGGCTACACCTTC.

This chain uses TRBV11-2 with TRBJ1-2; perhaps TRBD1 as D (5 bases). V was pared by 1 base and J by 8 bases, with 20 bases between. The CDR3 totals 16 residues. Germline V gene sequence: CDR1 SGHAT, CDR2 FQNNGV. CDR3 loop: CASSLAQGSRREGYTF. The CDR3 DNA reads TGTGCCAGCAGCTTAGCTCAGGGCAGTAGGAGAGAAGGCTACACCTTC.

There are a few counts of this clone. The chain combines TRBV6-2 or TRBV6-3 with TRBJ2-2, with D perhaps TRBD1 or TRBD2 (5 bases each). Between the trimmed V and J ends, which lost 4 bases and 8 bases, there was a span of 17 bases. Per the germline V gene, CDR1 is MNHEY and CDR2 is SVGEGT. This CDR3 is built from 15 residues. CDR3: CASSLKEDGAGELFF. For the CDR3, the DNA is TGTGCCAGCAGTTTGAAAGAAGACGGGGCGGGGGAGCTGTTTTTT.

The table lists this clone with a few counts. The V and J genes are TRBV19 and TRBJ1-5; weak D call: TRBD1 (6 bases). The CDR3 loop spans 16 amino acids. The germline gives CDR1 LNHDA, CDR2 SQIVND (reference sequence). The ends were cut back, 2 bases at V and 2 bases at J, with 13 bases in the middle. CDR3 DNA sequence: TGTGCCAGTAGTATATTCGGGGGCGCTGGCAATCAGCCCCAGCATTTT. This translates into CASSIFGGAGNQPQHF. Supplemented by reference TRBV19 and TRBJ1-5, the full variable domain reads DGGITQSPKYLFRKEGQNVTLSCEQNLNHDAMYWYRQDPGQGLRLIYYSQIVNDFQKGDIAEGYSVSREKKESFPLTVTSAQKNPTAFYLCASSIFGGAGNQPQHFGDGTRLSIL.

J is TRBJ1-1 and V is TRBV29-1; D gene unclear. Germline lookup yields CDR1 SQVTM and CDR2 ANQGSEA. This CDR3 contains 13 residues. V lost 5 bases and J 0 bases, leaving 10 bases between the germline ends. The CDR3 spells CSVSMTVNTEAFF. The DNA for the CDR3 is TGCAGCGTTTCCATGACGGTGAACACTGAAGCTTTCTTT.

This sequence joins TRBV19 and TRBJ2-5; 8 bases fit TRBD1. The germline CDR1 and CDR2 sequences are LNHDA and SQIVND (reference sequence). The CDR3 sequence is 14 residues long. V was clipped by 3 bases and J by 4 bases; unmatched bases: 4. The CDR3: CASSMTGDPETQYF. Written as DNA, the CDR3 is TGTGCCAGTAGTATGACAGGGGATCCAGAGACCCAGTACTTC.

The CDR3 region has the DNA TGCGCCAGCAGCCAAGATCACGAGAGCAGACTGCTGGAGCAGTACTTC. This translates into CASSQDHESRLLEQYF. V usage is TRBV4-3 and J usage is TRBJ2-7; no definite D call. In germline, CDR1 is LGHNA, CDR2 YSLEER. Trimming cost V 0 bases and J 7 bases, with 19 bases left between them. The CDR3 is 16 amino acids.

The genes are TRBV11-3 and TRBJ2-1; maybe TRBD2 (7 bases). Trimming took 2 bases from V and 7 from J, leaving 12 bases between them. In germline, CDR1 is SGHNT, CDR2 YENEEA. CDR3 length: 14 amino acids. The CDR3: CASSLRGGGNEQFF. The CDR3 nucleotides are TGTGCCAGCAGCTTACGCGGGGGCGGGAATGAGCAGTTCTTC.

For the CDR3, the DNA is TGTGCCAGCAGAAACCCCGGACTAGCGGGATCCACAGATACGCAGTATTTT. It specifies CASRNPGLAGSTDTQYF. The chain links TRBV28 to TRBJ2-3, with 12 bases that match TRBD2. CDR1 and CDR2 (germline): MDHEN, SYDVKM. The CDR3 has 17 amino acids. V lost 6 bases, J lost 2 bases, and 9 bases stayed unmatched. Together with reference TRBV28 and TRBJ2-3, the CDR3 gives the full variable domain: DVKVTQSSRYLVKRTGEKVFLECVQDMDHENMFWYRQDPGLGLRLIYFSYDVKMKEKGDIPEGYSVSREKKERFSLILESASTNQTSMYLCASRNPGLAGSTDTQYFGPGTRLTVL.

The chain is built from TRBV3-1 (or the pseudogene TRBV3-2) and TRBJ1-1; 9 positions agree with TRBD1. Germline-derived CDR1 and CDR2 are LGHDT and YNNKEL (reference sequence). This CDR3 has 15 residues. V shed 0 bases and J 4 bases; nucleotides not matched to a gene: 3. The CDR3 DNA follows: TGTGCCAGCAGCCAAGAGACAGGGGGGCTCACTGAAGCTTTCTTT. Protein sequence: CASSQETGGLTEAFF.

The chain couples TRBV7-9 to TRBJ1-4; D remains unclear. The germline V gene has CDR1 SEHNR and CDR2 FQNEAQ (reference sequence). The CDR3 is made up of 11 amino acids. The ends were cut back, 10 bases at V and 3 bases at J, with 6 bases in the middle. The CDR3 reads CATTPNEKLFF. Here the CDR3 DNA reads TGTGCCACCACTCCTAATGAAAAACTGTTTTTT.

This clone was counted a single time. The chain couples TRBV6-5 to TRBJ2-1, with 9 positions matching TRBD2. The CDR3 is 15 residues long. The V gene end was trimmed by 7 bases and the J gene end by 7 bases; junction bases not matched to a gene: 11. Germline lookup yields CDR1 MNHEY and CDR2 SVGAGI. The CDR3 protein is CASTYSGRSGNEQFF. DNA of the CDR3: TGTGCCAGCACCTATAGCGGGAGAAGTGGAAATGAGCAGTTCTTC.

The rearrangement joins TRBV5-4 to TRBJ2-7, with 8 bases fitting TRBD1. Trimming removed 4 bases from V and 1 base from J; junction bases left unmatched: 10. The CDR3 is 16 residues long. CDR1 SGHNT and CDR2 YYREEE come from the germline V gene (reference sequence). CDR3 sequence reads: CASSVAGTGKSYEQYF. As DNA, the CDR3 is TGTGCCAGCAGCGTGGCCGGGACAGGCAAATCCTACGAGCAGTACTTC.

The chain uses TRBV9 and TRBJ2-5; possibly TRBD1 or TRBD2 for D (6 bases each). V was clipped by 2 bases and J by 4 bases, with 18 bases between them. CDR1 is SGDLS and CDR2 is YYNGEE in the germline V gene. The length of the CDR3 is 16 residues. This CDR3 is CASSVGLDRSLETQYF. CDR3 nucleotides: TGTGCCAGCAGCGTGGGACTTGACAGGTCTTTAGAGACCCAGTACTTC.